Listed below are T cell receptor beta chains from one sample, sequenced in a study of control samples from healthy donors and cancer patients. The assay was immunoSEQ multiplex PCR, and TCRdb's table has in-frame clones only and misses some. The sample has around 96,000 clones, approximately 93% seen once. Specimen: blood. The receptors stem from a young man in good health. Each CDR3 is given with its conserved first and last residue. D genes are given only for firm matches. Clone size is not always given. Where it is, it says once, few, many or a class for expanded clones.

j_call	clone_size	d_call	cdr3_length	v_call	cdr3_nt	cdr3_aa
TRBJ1-2	-	-	13	TRBV11-2	TGTGCCAGCAGCTGGGGCAAGGGGGAAGGCTACACCTTC	CASSWGKGEGYTF
TRBJ1-1	-	-	12	TRBV3-1/TRBV3-2	TGTGCCAGCAGCCAAGATCTTGGGGCGCCTTTATTT	CASSQDLGAPLF
TRBJ1-2	once	TRBD1	16	TRBV3-1/TRBV3-2	TGTGCCAGCAGCCAAGGATCTGGGACAGGGCCCGGTGGCTACACCTTC	CASSQGSGTGPGGYTF
TRBJ1-2	-	-	14	TRBV5-1	TGCGCCAGCAGCGGCGACAGTCCTCCTTATGGCTACACCTTC	CASSGDSPPYGYTF
TRBJ1-5	-	-	13	TRBV27	TGTGCCAGCAGTCTCCTCTCGGGTCAGCCCCAGCATTTT	CASSLLSGQPQHF
TRBJ1-2	-	-	15	TRBV19	TGTGCCAGTAGTAGAGAGGGTCATTCAACTAATGGCTACACCTTC	CASSREGHSTNGYTF
TRBJ1-2	-	TRBD1	13	TRBV27	TGTGCCAGCAGTTCGGGACAGTCCTATGGCTACACCTTC	CASSSGQSYGYTF
TRBJ1-1	-	-	13	TRBV19	TGTGCCAGTAGTATAGGACCCAACACTGAAGCTTTCTTT	CASSIGPNTEAFF
TRBJ1-1	-	-	12	TRBV24-1	TGTGCCACCAGTGATTCTGGAACTGAAGCTTTCTTT	CATSDSGTEAFF
TRBJ1-4	-	-	16	TRBV7-9	TGTGCCAGCAGCTTAGCGCCAGGTCGGGGTAATGAAAAACTGTTTTTT	CASSLAPGRGNEKLFF
TRBJ2-7	-	-	16	TRBV28	TGTGCCAGCAGTTTAAGGGCCCTAATTTTGGGCGACGAGCAGTACTTC	CASSLRALILGDEQYF
TRBJ1-5	-	-	16	TRBV10-3	TGTGCCATCAGTGAGGGGGGAAAACCTGCGAATCAGCCCCAGCATTTT	CAISEGGKPANQPQHF
TRBJ2-7	-	-	15	TRBV5-7	TGTGCCAGCAGCACCTGTCCCCCGCTCCTTGTCGAGCAGTACTTC	CASSTCPPLLVEQYF
TRBJ1-1	-	TRBD1	12	TRBV13	TGTGCCAGCAGCCCCGGGACAGCTGAAGCTTTCTTT	CASSPGTAEAFF
TRBJ1-1	once	TRBD1	13	TRBV30	TGTGCCTGGAGTGGACAGGGTATCACTGAAGCTTTCTTT	CAWSGQGITEAFF
TRBJ1-4	-	TRBD1	18	TRBV5-1	TGCGCCAGCAGCTTGATCCGCCGGACGACAGGGTCCCTCGAAAAACTGTTTTTT	CASSLIRRTTGSLEKLFF
TRBJ2-1	-	-	12	TRBV5-6	TGTGCCAGCAGTTGGCCTGACAATGAGCAGTTCTTC	CASSWPDNEQFF
TRBJ1-1	-	-	15	TRBV6-5	TGTGCCAGCAGTTACTCGAACAGACTGAACACTGAAGCTTTCTTT	CASSYSNRLNTEAFF
TRBJ2-3	-	-	12	TRBV11-3	TGTGCCAGCAGTGACCGCACAGATACGCAGTATTTT	CASSDRTDTQYF
TRBJ2-7	-	-	14	TRBV9	TGTGCCAGCAGCCCAGCGGATAACCCCTACGAGCAGTACTTC	CASSPADNPYEQYF
TRBJ2-2	-	-	12	TRBV19	TGTGCCAGCGCCCTAGGCGCCGGGGAGCTGTTTTTT	CASALGAGELFF
TRBJ2-7	-	TRBD2	13	TRBV11-2	TGTGCCAGCATGGGACTAGCGGTCTACGAGCAGTACTTC	CASMGLAVYEQYF
TRBJ1-1	-	-	17	TRBV23-1	TGCGCCAGCCGTAACACTTTGGGACCGACCGTGAACACTGAAGCTTTCTTT	CASRNTLGPTVNTEAFF
TRBJ1-1	-	-	12	TRBV12-3/TRBV12-4	TGTGCCAGCAGTTTTGGGGGGGCTGAAGCTTTCTTT	CASSFGGAEAFF
TRBJ2-7	-	-	17	TRBV7-9	TGTGCCAGCAGCGCACCTTCTATTTGGCAGGGGAAGATCGAGCAGTACTTC	CASSAPSIWQGKIEQYF
TRBJ1-2	-	-	12	TRBV30	TGTGCCTTATTGATCGGGGGGGAGGGCTACACCTTC	CALLIGGEGYTF
TRBJ1-5	-	-	15	TRBV9	TGTGCCAGCAGCGCTTCGGCGGCAAGCAATCAGCCCCAGCATTTT	CASSASAASNQPQHF
TRBJ1-2	-	-	13	TRBV6-2/TRBV6-3	TGTGCCAGCAGTTACGAACAGACCTATGGCTACACCTTC	CASSYEQTYGYTF
TRBJ2-3	-	-	14	TRBV6-5	TGTGCCAGCAGTTACCGGTCTAGCACAGATACGCAGTATTTT	CASSYRSSTDTQYF
TRBJ2-3	-	TRBD2	20	TRBV10-3	TGTGCCATCATCCAAATTCCTAGCGGGAGGGCCCTTGAGAAAACAGATACGCAGTATTTT	CAIIQIPSGRALEKTDTQYF
TRBJ1-1	-	-	15	TRBV27	TGTGCCAGTCATTATTTGGGCTCCTCGAACACTGAAGCTTTCTTT	CASHYLGSSNTEAFF
TRBJ1-5	-	-	15	TRBV28	TGTGCCAGCAGCCAAGGACCCGATAGCAATCAGCCCCAGCATTTT	CASSQGPDSNQPQHF
TRBJ2-7	-	-	14	TRBV6-5	TGTGCCAGCAACGACGACCGGGGTACGAGGGAGCAGTACTTC	CASNDDRGTREQYF